The present T cell receptor (beta chain) was sequenced within a study of monozygotic twins with inflammatory bowel disease (dated by TCRdb to about 2019). Regarding the research as a whole: The full study comprised around 30 monozygotic twin pairs: nine German pairs (four IBD-concordant, five IBD-discordant) and 19 IBD-discordant Danish pairs. The search for disease-associated traits relied mainly on comparing, within discordant pairs, IBD patients with their genetically identical healthy co-twins. Each individual had, on average, about 151 000 unique TCRalpha sequences and 181 000 unique TCRbeta sequences available for analysis.

In the germline V gene, CDR1 corresponds to SGHDN and CDR2 to FVKESK. The CDR3 has 13 amino acids, counting the end cysteine and phenylalanine. Only the protein is available. The library was made by 5' RACE. Preparation of each TCR library used approximately 3,700 ng of total RNA. For each sample, cDNA synthesis was carried out in eight separate reactions using SMARTScribe reverse transcriptase. Unique molecular identifiers containing a 6-nucleotide sample barcode were introduced through template switching during cDNA synthesis. Amplification of TCRalpha and TCRbeta cDNA involved two nested PCRs of approximately 16 and 9 cycles, and each PCR was followed by bead purification. Before amplification, cDNA was treated with uracil DNA-glycosylase and purified using the QIAquick PCR purification kit. The second PCR was the step at which Illumina TruSeq-compatible adapters and sample-specific barcodes were added. Library quality and concentration were assessed using TapeStation and Qubit, and roughly 5.5 ng of each library was pooled. The pooled libraries were sequenced with 2 x 100 bp reads and custom sequencing primers on an Illumina HiSeq2500 single-index Rapid Run. The published analysis was carried out like this. PCR and sequencing errors were corrected by UMI-based consensus assembly using MiGEC version 1.2.6. MiXCR version 2.1.1 handled V(D)J alignment, clonotype assembly and CDR3 extraction. To normalise gene usage, clonotype sharing and MAIT/NKT TCR abundance, the top 1000, 10 000 and 20 000 clonotypes in each sample were analysed. Diversity was computed as the inverse Simpson index with the vegan R package after downsampling to 27 000 UMIs. Paired Mann-Whitney U tests were applied to discordant twin pairs, and Benjamini-Hochberg correction was used for multiple testing. With the reads reprocessed by TCRdb, a single entry stands for each CDR3 protein sequence and no DNA is reported. What appears here as the V and J calls and clone size reflects TCRdb's work, not the paper's. This sample's table has entries for approximately 400,000 distinct CDR3 sequences. 2% to 3% of the sample comes from the top ten.

From each donor, a roughly 2.3 ml peripheral blood sample was drawn into PAXgene tubes and stored at -80 degrees C. Total RNA was isolated from whole blood with the PAXgene blood miRNA kit on an automated QIAcube, without T cell sorting. Peripheral blood from monozygotic twin pairs who were concordant or discordant for inflammatory bowel disease underwent deep TCRalpha and TCRbeta repertoire profiling using unique molecular barcoding. Smoking habits were recorded for all twin pairs, with individuals classified as current, former or never smokers. General findings and caveats noted by the study authors: Measured by the inverse Simpson index, TCRbeta repertoire diversity was lower in IBD patients than in their healthy co-twins. IBD patients shared fewer clonotypes with other individuals than healthy twins did, most markedly in patients showing signs of disease activity. The analysis was unable to tell different T cell subtypes apart. The results gave no support for a single strong signal or clonotype linked to IBD. No difference in repertoire similarity was observed between concordant and discordant twins, possibly owing to limited statistical power. Because patients received different immunosuppressive treatments, the repertoires may have picked up extra background noise and variability between individuals.

As regards this clonotype: It lacks a known antigen.

The receptor was isolated from a human donor with ulcerative colitis or Crohn's disease, or a healthy co-twin of an affected twin (not recorded which). The sequencing sample was made of blood. Recombination linked TRBV14 to TRBJ1-4. The CDR3 amino acid sequence is: CASSHGLNEKLFF. When the CDR3 is completed using the reference TRBV14 and TRBJ1-4 genes on either side, the full variable domain is EAGVTQFPSHSVIEKGQTVTLRCDPISGHDNLYWYRRVMGKEIKFLLHFVKESKQDESGMPNNRFLAERTGGTYSTLKVQPAELEDSGVYFCASSHGLNEKLFFGSGTQLSVL.